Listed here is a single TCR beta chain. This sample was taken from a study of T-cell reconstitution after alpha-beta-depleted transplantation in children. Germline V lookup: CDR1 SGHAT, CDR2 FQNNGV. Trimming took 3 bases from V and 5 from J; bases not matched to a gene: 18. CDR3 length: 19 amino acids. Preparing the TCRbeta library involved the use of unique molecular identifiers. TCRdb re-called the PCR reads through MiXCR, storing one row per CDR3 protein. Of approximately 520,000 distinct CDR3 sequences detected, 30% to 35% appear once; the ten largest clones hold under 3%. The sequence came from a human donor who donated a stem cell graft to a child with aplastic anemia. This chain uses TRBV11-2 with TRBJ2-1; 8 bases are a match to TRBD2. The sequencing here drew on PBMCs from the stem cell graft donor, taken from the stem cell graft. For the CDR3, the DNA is TGTGCCAGCAGCTTTCCCGCAGGGCTCTGGCGGGAGGAGAACAATGAGCAGTTCTTC. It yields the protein CASSFPAGLWREENNEQFF.